The rows below give T cell receptor beta chains drawn from one sample of a study of spatial heterogeneity in lung cancer. TCRdb fed the 5' RACE reads into MiXCR, producing one record per CDR3 protein. The sample includes more than 35,000 distinct CDR3 sequences, less than 5.5% of them seen just once. Source: PBMCs, taken at surgery. Source of these receptors: a female donor with early-stage non-small cell lung cancer. Each CDR3 is given without its conserved first and last residue. Fields, in order: V gene, J gene, CDR3 protein.

TRBV2	TRBJ1-5	ASKNALHGNQPQH
TRBV10-2	TRBJ2-7	ASRTSGGYEQY
TRBV27	TRBJ2-1	ASRSQTGYNEQF
TRBV3-1	TRBJ1-2	ASSPAGPLGYT
TRBV20-1	TRBJ1-2	SALSGNGFL
TRBV9	TRBJ2-3	ASSVGDGDADTQY
TRBV20-1	TRBJ2-2	SARDRGAGGGELF
TRBV6-2/TRBV6-3	TRBJ2-6	ASSSPAGANVLT
TRBV5-1	TRBJ2-7	ASSPDQYSYEQY
TRBV28	TRBJ2-3	ASSLNPTKTDTQY
TRBV4-2	TRBJ1-2	ASSQDGAGGYGYT
TRBV28	TRBJ2-7	ASRPRGQGSYEQY
TRBV3-1	TRBJ1-2	ASSQGSSHYGYT
TRBV7-2	TRBJ2-6	ASSSTGTSSGANVLT
TRBV18	TRBJ2-7	ASSTGLVSYEQY
TRBV27	TRBJ2-7	ASGGGVSYEQY
TRBV7-2	TRBJ2-7	ASSLRGSGGSYEQY
TRBV20-1	TRBJ2-7	SAPRASYEQY
TRBV27	TRBJ1-1	ASSMYPGTGDTEAF
TRBV28	TRBJ2-4	ASTGTGGWNIQY
TRBV29-1	TRBJ1-2	SVEKGVGGYT
TRBV5-6	TRBJ2-7	ASSFSGTGSYEQY
TRBV20-1	TRBJ2-2	SGAGTRRPGELF
TRBV13	TRBJ1-4	ASSLSTVGVGEKLF
TRBV12-3/TRBV12-4	TRBJ2-5	ASSLGLAGGLWETQY